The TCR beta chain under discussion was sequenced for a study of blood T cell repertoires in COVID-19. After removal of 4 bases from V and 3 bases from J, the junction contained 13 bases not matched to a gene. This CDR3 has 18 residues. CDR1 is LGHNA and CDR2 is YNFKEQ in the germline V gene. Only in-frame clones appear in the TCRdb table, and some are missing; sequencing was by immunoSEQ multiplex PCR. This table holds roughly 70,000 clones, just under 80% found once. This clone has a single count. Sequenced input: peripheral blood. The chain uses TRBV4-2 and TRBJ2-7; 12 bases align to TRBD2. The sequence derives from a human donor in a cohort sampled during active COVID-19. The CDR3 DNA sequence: TGTGCCAGCAGCCCAGGGACTAGCGGGCCCTTCCTGATCTACGAGCAGTACTTC. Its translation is CASSPGTSGPFLIYEQYF.